This entry is about one T cell receptor (beta chain). Its antigen is still unknown. Method: immunoSEQ multiplex PCR; TCRdb's copy keeps in-frame clones and lacks some. The sample comprises some 110,000 clones, 93% of which are singletons, and 1% to 1.5% rests with the top ten. The data belong to a study of graft-versus-host responses after intestinal transplantation. Study-wide background: Isolated intestinal, liver-intestinal, or multivisceral transplants had been given to the recipients. Anti-thymocyte globulin induction, then tacrolimus and steroids for two to four years, went to all recipients. General study points: Detected in recipient marrow were GvH clones, some of which were first observed in ileum or blood.

The CDR3 extends over 16 amino acids. Trimming cost V 4 bases and J 3 bases; bases outside gene matches: 10. The germline V gene encodes CDR1 MDHEN and CDR2 SYDVKM. The receptor was isolated from a human donor who was the organ donor for an intestinal transplant. This specimen consisted of unstimulated CD8+ T cells sorted from spleen or lymph node cells, obtained before transplant. The chain employs TRBV28 and TRBJ2-3, with TRBD2 identical over 7 bases. CDR3 nucleotide sequence: TGTGCCAGCAGTTCTCCGACTAGCAGGATAACAGATACGCAGTATTTT. This sequence encodes CASSSPTSRITDTQYF.